Listed below are T cell receptor beta chains from one sample, sequenced in a study of post-analysis software for immune sequencing data. TCRdb reanalysed the PCR reads using MiXCR and keeps one entry per CDR3 protein. The sample yields about 200,000 distinct CDR3 sequences, approximately 28% seen once. The sample comprised blood. The source is a girl aged 2 to 17 with multiple sclerosis. Both conserved end residues are part of each CDR3. A D gene is named only where the DNA matches it firmly. A row's size may be missing; if present it is once, few, many or a size class.

d_gene,j_gene,abundance,v_gene,CDR3aa,CDR3nt
TRBD2,TRBJ2-5,-,TRBV24-1,CATSDRTSGETQYF,TGTGCCACCAGTGACCGGACTAGCGGAGAGACCCAGTACTTC
-,TRBJ1-2,-,TRBV6-6,CASSYSDSVYGYTF,TGTGCCAGCAGTTACTCGGACAGCGTATATGGCTACACCTTC
-,TRBJ2-7,once,TRBV5-1,CASSFQDSPVQYF,TGCGCCAGCAGCTTCCAAGACTCTCCAGTGCAGTACTTC
TRBD1,TRBJ2-7,few,TRBV28,CASSSAPGQEDHEQYF,TGTGCCAGCAGTTCAGCACCGGGACAGGAGGATCACGAGCAGTACTTC
TRBD2,TRBJ2-5,-,TRBV20-1,CSAYSPIRLAGVGETQYF,TGCAGTGCTTACTCCCCGATTCGACTAGCGGGGGTCGGAGAGACCCAGTACTTC
-,TRBJ2-1,many,TRBV7-9,CASSPPTRGSGNEQFF,TGTGCCAGCAGCCCACCAACTAGGGGAAGTGGGAATGAGCAGTTCTTC
TRBD1,TRBJ2-7,many,TRBV6-6,CASSSGQGLGTYEQYF,TGTGCCAGCAGTTCGGGACAGGGACTTGGAACCTACGAGCAGTACTTC
-,TRBJ1-6,few,TRBV27,CASSFRAGVRGSPLHF,TGTGCCAGCAGTTTCAGAGCTGGGGTTCGAGGTTCACCCCTCCACTTT
-,TRBJ2-2,few,TRBV18,CASSPKNTGELFF,TGTGCCAGCTCGCCCAAGAACACCGGGGAGCTGTTTTTT
-,TRBJ2-1,many,TRBV29-1,CSVVLLQVPYNEQFF,TGCAGCGTTGTATTGTTACAGGTACCCTACAATGAGCAGTTCTTC
-,TRBJ2-3,-,TRBV5-1,CASSWGGKTDTQYF,TGCGCCAGCAGCTGGGGAGGAAAAACAGATACGCAGTATTTT
TRBD1,TRBJ1-5,few,TRBV7-2,CPSSRTGGGNQPQHF,TGTCCCAGCAGCCGGACAGGGGGCGGCAATCAGCCCCAGCATTTT
TRBD2,TRBJ2-3,once,TRBV7-7,CASSLVGGAHTQYF,TGTGCCAGCAGCTTAGTGGGAGGGGCACATACGCAGTATTTT
-,TRBJ1-5,-,TRBV7-2,CASSSPYRGSGQPQHF,TGTGCCAGCAGCTCCCCGTACCGGGGATCGGGACAGCCCCAGCATTTT
-,TRBJ1-1,many,TRBV6-5,CASCSRAVGTEAFF,TGTGCCAGCTGCTCCAGGGCGGTGGGCACTGAAGCTTTCTTT
-,TRBJ2-3,many,TRBV7-3,CASSLLGESSDTQYF,TGTGCCAGCAGCTTATTAGGGGAGTCATCAGATACGCAGTATTTT
TRBD1,TRBJ1-1,few,TRBV12-3/TRBV12-4,CASSRTGYTEAFF,TGTGCCAGCAGTCGGACAGGCTACACTGAAGCTTTCTTT
TRBD1,TRBJ2-1,-,TRBV5-1,CASREQGNPTYNEQFF,TGCGCCAGCAGGGAACAGGGGAACCCCACCTACAATGAGCAGTTCTTC
-,TRBJ2-7,many,TRBV12-3/TRBV12-4,CASSFIHEQYF,TGTGCCAGCAGTTTTATCCACGAGCAGTACTTC
-,TRBJ2-5,many,TRBV12-3/TRBV12-4,CASSLSLGRRDTQETQYF,TGTGCCAGCAGTTTATCTTTGGGTCGGCGGGACACCCAAGAGACCCAGTACTTC
-,TRBJ1-2,-,TRBV20-1,CSAREAYPLDYGCTF,TGCAGTGCTAGAGAGGCCTATCCACTTGACTATGGCTGCACCTTC
TRBD2,TRBJ2-7,many,TRBV5-1,CASSRGGAYSYEQYF,TGCGCCAGCAGCCGGGGGGGAGCCTACTCCTACGAGCAGTACTTC
-,TRBJ1-2,-,TRBV25-1,CASSESPQISGYTF,TGTGCCAGCAGTGAATCCCCGCAGATTAGCGGCTACACCTTC
-,TRBJ1-4,many,TRBV5-6,CASSLGPWEKLFF,TGTGCCAGCAGCTTGGGGCCTTGGGAAAAACTGTTTTTT
-,TRBJ2-7,-,TRBV20-1,CSAAPITSYEQYF,TGCAGTGCCGCCCCCATAACTAGCTACGAGCAGTACTTC
-,TRBJ2-6,many,TRBV5-1,CASSPISGANVLTF,TGCGCCAGCAGCCCGATCTCTGGGGCCAACGTCCTGACTTTC
-,TRBJ2-1,few,TRBV5-1,CASSPSGGYNEQFF,TGTGCCAGCAGTCCCTCGGGCGGGTACAATGAGCAGTTCTTC
TRBD1,TRBJ1-6,-,TRBV27,CASSPRQGMGSPLHF,TGTGCCAGCAGTCCGCGACAGGGAATGGGCTCACCCCTCCACTTT
-,TRBJ1-2,few,TRBV12-3/TRBV12-4,CASSWTSPYGYTF,TGTGCCAGCAGCTGGACAAGCCCCTATGGCTACACCTTC
-,TRBJ2-1,many,TRBV6-5,CASKQANEQFF,TGTGCCAGCAAACAGGCCAATGAGCAGTTCTTC
-,TRBJ2-1,once,TRBV9,CAGSPWRNSYNEQFF,TGTGCCGGATCCCCCTGGAGGAACTCCTACAATGAGCAGTTCTTC
-,TRBJ2-5,many,TRBV29-1,CSVRGLETQYF,TGCAGCGTAAGGGGTTTGGAGACCCAGTACTTC
TRBD1,TRBJ2-3,many,TRBV20-1,CSARMDRGSWTDTQYF,TGCAGTGCTAGGATGGACAGGGGATCATGGACAGATACGCAGTATTTT
-,TRBJ2-5,many,TRBV29-1,CSVGRAQETQYF,TGCAGCGTTGGCAGGGCCCAAGAGACCCAGTACTTC